A selection of T cell receptor beta chains follows, all from one sample in a study of T cells in narcolepsy. Assay: immunoSEQ multiplex PCR; the TCRdb copy retains only in-frame clones and omits some. This sample has some 20,000 clones; around 83% occur once, and the top ten carry around 1.6%. The sequenced sample was memory (CD45RA-) CD4+ T cells from blood. These receptors were obtained from a human donor in good health. Both conserved end residues are part of each CDR3. The order of the fields is clone size, V gene, J gene, D gene, CDR3 DNA, CDR3 protein. A D gene is named only where the DNA matches it firmly. Size is omitted from some rows. Given values are once, few, many or a class for expanded clones.

abundance: .; v_gene: TRBV5-6; j_gene: TRBJ2-3; d_gene: TRBD2; CDR3nt: TGTGCCAGCAGCTCCCCAACTAGCGGAAACACAGATACGCAGTATTTT; CDR3aa: CASSSPTSGNTDTQYF
abundance: .; v_gene: TRBV7-2; j_gene: TRBJ2-7; d_gene: .; CDR3nt: TGTGCCAGCAGCTTTATAGCGTCCGAGCAGTACTTC; CDR3aa: CASSFIASEQYF
abundance: few; v_gene: TRBV23-1; j_gene: TRBJ2-7; d_gene: .; CDR3nt: TGCGCCAGCGGAATTTCCCTTGCCTACGAGCAGTACTTC; CDR3aa: CASGISLAYEQYF
abundance: .; v_gene: TRBV7-2; j_gene: TRBJ2-2; d_gene: .; CDR3nt: TGTGCCAGCAGCTTAGCGCCGCTCACCTTAACCGGGGAGCTGTTTTTT; CDR3aa: CASSLAPLTLTGELFF
abundance: .; v_gene: TRBV9; j_gene: TRBJ1-1; d_gene: TRBD1; CDR3nt: TGTGCCAGCAGCGCCGGGACAGGGGGCATAGTGGCTGAAGCTTTCTTT; CDR3aa: CASSAGTGGIVAEAFF
abundance: .; v_gene: TRBV6-5; j_gene: TRBJ1-5; d_gene: TRBD1; CDR3nt: TGTGCCAGCAGTCCAACAGGGGAGGATCAGCCCCAGCATTTT; CDR3aa: CASSPTGEDQPQHF
abundance: .; v_gene: TRBV10-3; j_gene: TRBJ1-1; d_gene: .; CDR3nt: TGTGCCAGCACCGGGCCCATGAACACTGAAGCTTTCTTT; CDR3aa: CASTGPMNTEAFF
abundance: .; v_gene: TRBV7-2; j_gene: TRBJ1-1; d_gene: .; CDR3nt: TGTGCCAGCAGCTCGACCCTACAGAACACTGAAGCTTTCTTT; CDR3aa: CASSSTLQNTEAFF
abundance: .; v_gene: TRBV27; j_gene: TRBJ1-4; d_gene: TRBD1; CDR3nt: TGTGCCAGCAGTTCCGGACAGGGGCGAGAAAAACTGTTTTTT; CDR3aa: CASSSGQGREKLFF
abundance: .; v_gene: TRBV18; j_gene: TRBJ2-5; d_gene: TRBD1; CDR3nt: TGTGCCAGCTCCCTACAGGGGTCGGAGACCCAGTACTTC; CDR3aa: CASSLQGSETQYF
abundance: .; v_gene: TRBV7-9; j_gene: TRBJ1-1; d_gene: .; CDR3nt: TGTGCCAGCAGCTTGGGGGACTGGGACACTGAAGCTTTCTTT; CDR3aa: CASSLGDWDTEAFF
abundance: .; v_gene: TRBV19; j_gene: TRBJ1-1; d_gene: .; CDR3nt: TGTGCCAGTAGTATCGCAGTGTCCAGACCGGACACTGAAGCTTTCTTT; CDR3aa: CASSIAVSRPDTEAFF
abundance: .; v_gene: TRBV29-1; j_gene: TRBJ2-5; d_gene: .; CDR3nt: TGCAGCGTTGGGGGAGTGGGAGAGACCCAGTACTTC; CDR3aa: CSVGGVGETQYF
abundance: .; v_gene: TRBV12-2; j_gene: TRBJ2-1; d_gene: .; CDR3nt: TGTGCAAGTCGCTTAGCGCGGGGGGGAACCTACAATGAGCAGTTCTTC; CDR3aa: CASRLARGGTYNEQFF
abundance: .; v_gene: TRBV7-2; j_gene: TRBJ1-2; d_gene: .; CDR3nt: TGTGCCAGCAGCCCCCTGAGGTCAAACGCCCCTGGCTACACCTTC; CDR3aa: CASSPLRSNAPGYTF
abundance: .; v_gene: TRBV9; j_gene: TRBJ1-1; d_gene: .; CDR3nt: TGTGCCAGCAGCGAAACTCCGAACACTGAAGCTTTCTTT; CDR3aa: CASSETPNTEAFF
abundance: .; v_gene: TRBV4-1; j_gene: TRBJ2-2; d_gene: .; CDR3nt: TGCGCCAGCAGCCAAGATCTGGTGCCCGGGGAGCTGTTTTTT; CDR3aa: CASSQDLVPGELFF
abundance: .; v_gene: TRBV5-5; j_gene: TRBJ1-2; d_gene: .; CDR3nt: TGTGCCAGCAGAGAAGAACGACGGACCGGGCACACCTTC; CDR3aa: CASREERRTGHTF
abundance: once; v_gene: TRBV4-3; j_gene: TRBJ1-1; d_gene: .; CDR3nt: TGCGCCAGCAGCCAGCACCCGGGACGGCCGGAAGCTTTCTTT; CDR3aa: CASSQHPGRPEAFF
abundance: .; v_gene: TRBV5-1; j_gene: TRBJ2-4; d_gene: .; CDR3nt: TGCGCCAGCAGCGAGGAGTTAGCCAAAAACATTCAGTACTTC; CDR3aa: CASSEELAKNIQYF
abundance: .; v_gene: TRBV27; j_gene: TRBJ1-4; d_gene: .; CDR3nt: TGTGCCAGCAGTACAACGGGACAAGTTAATGAAAAACTGTTTTTT; CDR3aa: CASSTTGQVNEKLFF
abundance: .; v_gene: TRBV5-1; j_gene: TRBJ2-1; d_gene: .; CDR3nt: TGCGCCAGCAGCTCCGAGGGAGTGAGCTATGAGCAGTTCTTC; CDR3aa: CASSSEGVSYEQFF
abundance: .; v_gene: TRBV7-2; j_gene: TRBJ2-3; d_gene: .; CDR3nt: TGTGCCAGCAGCTTATATTCAGATACGCAGTATTTT; CDR3aa: CASSLYSDTQYF
abundance: once; v_gene: TRBV30; j_gene: TRBJ1-2; d_gene: .; CDR3nt: TGTGCCTGGTTACCGGGGAACTATGGCTACACCTTC; CDR3aa: CAWLPGNYGYTF
abundance: .; v_gene: TRBV7-9; j_gene: TRBJ2-3; d_gene: .; CDR3nt: TGTGCCAGCAGCTTGGAGGGGGCGCGAACAGATACGCAGTATTTT; CDR3aa: CASSLEGARTDTQYF
abundance: .; v_gene: TRBV7-3; j_gene: TRBJ2-3; d_gene: TRBD2; CDR3nt: TGTGCCAGCAGCTTATACAGCGGGGCCACAGATACGCAGTATTTT; CDR3aa: CASSLYSGATDTQYF
abundance: .; v_gene: TRBV18; j_gene: TRBJ2-1; d_gene: TRBD1; CDR3nt: TGTGCCAGCTCACCATATCGGACAGGAAGAGGGGACAATGAGCAGTTCTTC; CDR3aa: CASSPYRTGRGDNEQFF
abundance: .; v_gene: TRBV7-9; j_gene: TRBJ2-5; d_gene: TRBD2; CDR3nt: TGTGCCAGCAGCTTAGCGGGACTAGCGGAGCCCCAGTACTTC; CDR3aa: CASSLAGLAEPQYF
abundance: few; v_gene: TRBV7-9; j_gene: TRBJ1-4; d_gene: .; CDR3nt: TGTGCCAGCAGCGTAAATGAAAAACTGTTTTTT; CDR3aa: CASSVNEKLFF
abundance: few; v_gene: TRBV25-1; j_gene: TRBJ2-5; d_gene: TRBD1; CDR3nt: TGTGCCAGCAGTGAATCTTTCAGACAGGGGGAAGAGACCCAGTACTTC; CDR3aa: CASSESFRQGEETQYF
abundance: .; v_gene: TRBV7-2; j_gene: TRBJ2-7; d_gene: .; CDR3nt: TGTGCCAGCAGCCAGCAGGGGACCTCCTACGAGCAGTACTTC; CDR3aa: CASSQQGTSYEQYF
abundance: .; v_gene: TRBV6-5; j_gene: TRBJ2-5; d_gene: TRBD2; CDR3nt: TGTGCCAGCAGCTCGGTAGCGGGGTACCAAGAGACCCAGTACTTC; CDR3aa: CASSSVAGYQETQYF
abundance: .; v_gene: TRBV4-3; j_gene: TRBJ1-3; d_gene: TRBD1; CDR3nt: TGCGCCAGCAGCCGGGAGACAGGGTTTGAAAACACCATATATTTT; CDR3aa: CASSRETGFENTIYF
abundance: few; v_gene: TRBV5-1; j_gene: TRBJ2-7; d_gene: .; CDR3nt: TGCGCCAGCAGTGGTCCAGCTCTCAGCTACGAGCAGTACTTC; CDR3aa: CASSGPALSYEQYF
abundance: few; v_gene: TRBV7-2; j_gene: TRBJ2-3; d_gene: .; CDR3nt: TGTGCCAGCAGCTTTAGGACGGGAAGCACAGATACGCAGTATTTT; CDR3aa: CASSFRTGSTDTQYF
abundance: .; v_gene: TRBV10-3; j_gene: TRBJ1-1; d_gene: TRBD1; CDR3nt: TGTGCCATCAGAAGACAGGGGGAAGGGAAACAATCTGAAGCTTTCTTT; CDR3aa: CAIRRQGEGKQSEAFF
abundance: .; v_gene: TRBV5-4; j_gene: TRBJ1-2; d_gene: .; CDR3nt: TGTGCCAGCAGCTTGGCCGACGAGACCTATGGCTACACCTTC; CDR3aa: CASSLADETYGYTF
abundance: .; v_gene: TRBV10-3; j_gene: TRBJ2-5; d_gene: .; CDR3nt: TGTGCCACACTAGAGAATAACCAAGAGACCCAGTACTTC; CDR3aa: CATLENNQETQYF
abundance: .; v_gene: TRBV5-1; j_gene: TRBJ2-5; d_gene: .; CDR3nt: TGCGCCAGCAGCTTTCAGGGAGTGGAGACCCAGTACTTC; CDR3aa: CASSFQGVETQYF
abundance: .; v_gene: TRBV28; j_gene: TRBJ2-5; d_gene: .; CDR3nt: TGTGCCAGCAGCATACTCCGGGACACCCAAGAGACCCAGTACTTC; CDR3aa: CASSILRDTQETQYF
abundance: .; v_gene: TRBV5-4; j_gene: TRBJ2-5; d_gene: TRBD2; CDR3nt: TGTGCCAGCAGCCCCGGGGGGGCGGGGGACCTGGAGACCCAGTACTTC; CDR3aa: CASSPGGAGDLETQYF
abundance: .; v_gene: TRBV16; j_gene: TRBJ1-5; d_gene: .; CDR3nt: TGTGCCAGCAGCCCCGCAGATAGCAATCAGCCCCAGCATTTT; CDR3aa: CASSPADSNQPQHF
abundance: .; v_gene: TRBV7-9; j_gene: TRBJ2-7; d_gene: TRBD1; CDR3nt: TGTGCCAGCACCCCAATCCCTGGACAGGCCACCTACGAGCAGTACTTC; CDR3aa: CASTPIPGQATYEQYF
abundance: .; v_gene: TRBV4-2; j_gene: TRBJ2-3; d_gene: TRBD1; CDR3nt: TGTGCCAGCAGCCAAAACAGGGGGCGAGATACGCAGTATTTT; CDR3aa: CASSQNRGRDTQYF
abundance: .; v_gene: TRBV28; j_gene: TRBJ1-1; d_gene: .; CDR3nt: TGTGCCAGCAGTCCCACGGGGGGAGCTTTCTTT; CDR3aa: CASSPTGGAFF
abundance: few; v_gene: TRBV7-2; j_gene: TRBJ2-5; d_gene: TRBD2; CDR3nt: TGTGCCAGCAGCTTAGGTCAGCGGGAGGGACAAGAGACCCAGTACTTC; CDR3aa: CASSLGQREGQETQYF
abundance: .; v_gene: TRBV28; j_gene: TRBJ2-3; d_gene: .; CDR3nt: TGTGCCAGCAGTTTGGAGCCCTCTTTGTTGGATACGCAGTATTTT; CDR3aa: CASSLEPSLLDTQYF
abundance: .; v_gene: TRBV7-2; j_gene: TRBJ1-2; d_gene: .; CDR3nt: TGTGCCAGCAGCTTCGGCAGTTTCTATGGCTACACCTTC; CDR3aa: CASSFGSFYGYTF